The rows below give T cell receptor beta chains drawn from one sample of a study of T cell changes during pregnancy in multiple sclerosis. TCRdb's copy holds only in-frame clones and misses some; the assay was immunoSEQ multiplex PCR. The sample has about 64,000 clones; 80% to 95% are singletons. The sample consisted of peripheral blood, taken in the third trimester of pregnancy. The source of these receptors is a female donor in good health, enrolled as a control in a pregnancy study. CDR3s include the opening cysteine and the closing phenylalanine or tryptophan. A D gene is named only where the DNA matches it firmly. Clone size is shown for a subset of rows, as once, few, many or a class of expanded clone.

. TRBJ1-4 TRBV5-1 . CASSLATGPRILFF TGCGCCAGCAGCTTGGCGACAGGACCGAGGATACTGTTTTTT
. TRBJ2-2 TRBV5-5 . CASSLQTANTGELFF TGTGCCAGCAGCCTCCAGACAGCGAACACCGGGGAGCTGTTTTTT
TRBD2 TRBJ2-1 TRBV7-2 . CASSLPQAGGSHNEQFF TGTGCCAGCAGCTTACCCCAAGCGGGAGGTAGCCACAATGAGCAGTTCTTC
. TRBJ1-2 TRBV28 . CASSLQQVGYGYTF TGTGCCAGCAGTTTACAGCAGGTTGGCTATGGCTACACCTTC
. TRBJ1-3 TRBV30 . CAWSGQGGNTIYF TGTGCCTGGAGTGGGCAGGGGGGAAACACCATATATTTT
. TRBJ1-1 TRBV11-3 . CASSLDYRDWPFF TGTGCCAGCAGCTTAGATTACAGGGATTGGCCTTTCTTT
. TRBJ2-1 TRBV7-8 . CASSLLEEQFF TGTGCCAGCAGCCTCCTAGAGGAGCAGTTCTTC
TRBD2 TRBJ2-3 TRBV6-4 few CASSVGGGSTDTQYF TGTGCCAGCAGTGTCGGCGGGGGAAGCACAGATACGCAGTATTTT
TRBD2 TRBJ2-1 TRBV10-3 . CAISVGGGTNNEQFF TGTGCCATCAGTGTGGGGGGGGGAACTAACAATGAGCAGTTCTTC
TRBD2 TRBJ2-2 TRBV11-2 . CASSLSGRRGGELFF TGTGCCAGCAGCTTAAGCGGGAGACGGGGCGGGGAGCTGTTTTTT
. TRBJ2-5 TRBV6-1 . CASKFSQTVQETQYF TGTGCCAGCAAATTCAGCCAGACAGTCCAAGAGACCCAGTACTTC
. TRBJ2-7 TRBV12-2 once CASRRPGTGGSYEQYF TGTGCAAGTCGCCGACCCGGGACAGGGGGCTCCTACGAGCAGTACTTC
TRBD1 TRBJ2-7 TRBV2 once CASSENRGLTYEQYF TGTGCCAGCAGTGAGAACAGGGGGCTGACCTACGAGCAGTACTTC
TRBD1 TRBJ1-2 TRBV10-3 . CAISALQGSSYGYTF TGTGCCATCAGTGCACTACAGGGGAGCTCCTATGGCTACACCTTC
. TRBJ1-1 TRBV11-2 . CASSPGGYNTEAFF TGTGCCAGCAGCCCGGGGGGGTATAACACTGAAGCTTTCTTT
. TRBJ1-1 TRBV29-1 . CSVSMGGTEAFF TGCAGCGTGAGCATGGGGGGCACTGAAGCTTTCTTT